The next 16 T cell receptor beta chains were all read from a single sample in a study of regulatory and conventional T cells in RAG deficiency. Libraries were prepared by immunoSEQ multiplex PCR; TCRdb keeps only in-frame clonotypes and omits some of them. The sample lists about 7,800 clones, 80% seen once, with roughly 30% in the top ten. The sample was also linked to a second study, of regulatory T cells. That publication notes: The PCR used 52 TRBV and 13 TRBJ primers.

Sequenced sample: CD8+ T cells sorted from blood. These receptors came from a human donor in good health.

V is TRBV19 and J is TRBJ1-1; no reliable D call. V lost 0 bases and J lost 6, with 14 bases in between. Germline loops: CDR1 LNHDA, CDR2 SQIVND (reference sequence). The CDR3 loop spans 15 amino acids. CDR3 residues: CASSIDRSRTAEAFF. The CDR3 DNA sequence: TGTGCCAGTAGTATAGATCGGAGCAGAACGGCTGAAGCTTTCTTT.

Note on this clone: One end of the junction is discordant with germline, which a read error may explain. This same CDR3 is encoded by further DNA sequences in the sample. The rearrangement links TRBV27 to TRBJ1-1; 8 bases map to TRBD1. Germline V gene sequence: CDR1 MNHEY, CDR2 SMNVEV (reference sequence). The CDR3 loop spans 15 amino acids. This chain's CDR3 is CASSLKTGVGTEAFF. For the CDR3, the DNA is TGTGCCAGCAGTCTGAAGACAGGGGTGGGTACTGAAGCTTTTTTT.

Turning to this clone: Other DNA sequences in the sample encode the same CDR3. The chain joins TRBV5-6 to TRBJ1-1; weak D call: TRBD1 (5 bases). The CDR3 is 12 amino acids. Germline values: CDR1 SGHDT, CDR2 YYEEEE. V was pared by 0 bases and J by 7 bases, with 7 bases between. This CDR3 is CASSLATGEAFF. Here the CDR3 DNA reads TGTGCCAGCAGCTTGGCAACAGGTGAAGCTTTCTTT.

By sample share, this clone is medium-sized. This CDR3 is CAAALGPGQPQHF. CDR3 sequence (DNA): TGTGCCGCGGCTCTGGGGCCGGGTCAGCCCCAGCATTTT. This chain uses TRBV27 with TRBJ1-5; tentatively, D is TRBD1 (5 bases). Trimming pared 11 bases from V and 6 bases from J, leaving 17 bases between. Germline values: CDR1 MNHEY, CDR2 SMNVEV (reference sequence). The length of the CDR3 is 13 residues.

This clone was recorded once. The rearrangement uses TRBV2 and TRBJ2-1; TRBD1 matches 9 bases. V shed 7 bases and J 4 bases; nucleotides not matched to a gene: 8. The CDR3 runs to 15 residues. Germline lookup yields CDR1 SNHLY and CDR2 FYNNEI. CDR3 bases: TGTGCCAGCATGGACGACAGGGGGGCGTACAATGAGCAGTTCTTC. This sequence encodes CASMDDRGAYNEQFF.

This chain connects TRBV25-1 to TRBJ2-3; 9 nucleotides align to TRBD1. Per the germline V gene, CDR1 is MGHDK and CDR2 is SYGVNS. The V segment lost 4 bases and the J segment 3 bases; nucleotides outside the gene matches: 11. CDR3 length: 17 amino acids. CDR3 protein: CASSATQGAEGTDTQYF. CDR3 bases: TGTGCCAGCAGTGCTACACAGGGGGCCGAAGGGACAGATACGCAGTATTTT.

Worth noting for this clone: Other DNA sequences in the sample encode the same CDR3. The chain is built from TRBV27 and TRBJ1-5; 11 bases are shared with TRBD1. CDR3 size: 14 residues. From germline, CDR1 is MNHEY and CDR2 SMNVEV (reference sequence). V lost 4 bases to trimming and J lost 6 bases; unmatched junction nucleotides: 2. This CDR3 is CASSSGTGGQPQHF. The DNA of the CDR3 is TGTGCCAGCAGTTCAGGGACAGGGGGTCAGCCCCAGCATTTT.

The chain combines TRBV4-2 with TRBJ2-2, with a weak D call TRBD2 (6 bases). The CDR3 covers 15 residues. Germline CDR1 is LGHNA and CDR2 is YNFKEQ. V shed 2 bases and J shed 0 bases, with 7 bases lying between them. The CDR3 is CASSQTGANTGELFF. In DNA form, the CDR3 reads TGTGCCAGCAGCCAAACGGGGGCGAACACCGGGGAGCTGTTTTTT.

The V call is TRBV5-1, the J call TRBJ2-1; TRBD2 matches 12 bases. The CDR3 has 16 amino acids. V shed 1 base, J shed 9 bases, and the junction held 8 bases outside the gene matches. Per germline, CDR1 SGHRS and CDR2 YFSETQ. This CDR3 is CASSLSSGGDPFEQFF. The CDR3, as DNA: TGCGCCAGCAGCTTGTCTAGCGGGGGGGACCCTTTTGAGCAGTTCTTC.

This sequence joins TRBV4-2 and TRBJ2-1; D assignment may be TRBD1 or TRBD2 (5 bases each). Looked up from germline, CDR1 is LGHNA and CDR2 is YNFKEQ. The length of the CDR3 is 16 residues. Trimming cost V 0 bases and J 8 bases, with 17 bases left between them. CDR3 in amino acids: CASSQDRGQPGDEQFF. The CDR3 DNA reads TGTGCCAGCAGCCAAGATCGGGGCCAACCCGGCGATGAGCAGTTCTTC.

J is TRBJ1-1 and V is TRBV10-1; tentatively, D is TRBD1 (6 bases). This CDR3 has 16 residues. Germline loops: CDR1 WNHNN, CDR2 SYGVQD (reference sequence). Trimming stripped 5 bases from V and 3 bases from J, with 19 bases between. This CDR3 reads CASSPGGVGWDTEAFF. The CDR3 DNA reads as TGCGCCAGCAGTCCCGGGGGCGTCGGGTGGGACACTGAAGCTTTCTTT.

This clone was picked up a small number of times. The gene calls are TRBV7-9 and TRBJ2-7; 7 bases fit TRBD2. In germline, CDR1 is SEHNR, CDR2 FQNEAQ (reference sequence). V shed 2 bases, J shed 2 bases, and the junction held 9 bases outside the gene matches. CDR3 length: 16 residues. The CDR3: CASSLFGEGGTYEQYF. Here the CDR3 DNA reads TGTGCCAGCAGCTTATTCGGGGAGGGAGGCACCTACGAGCAGTACTTC.

This clone came up once. This sequence joins TRBV11-1 and TRBJ2-5; 10 positions agree with TRBD2. Germline V gene sequence: CDR1 SGHAT, CDR2 FQDESV (reference sequence). The CDR3 length is 16 residues. The J segment lost 7 bases and the V segment lost 4 bases, leaving 12 bases of the junction unmatched. CDR3 loop: CASSSQRGGQAATQYF. DNA for the CDR3: TGTGCCAGCAGCTCGCAGCGGGGGGGACAGGCTGCGACCCAGTACTTC.

This chain connects TRBV9 to TRBJ2-6; no reliable D call. The ends were cut back, 3 bases at V and 0 bases at J, with 16 bases in the middle. Germline V gives CDR1 SGDLS, CDR2 YYNGEE. There are 18 residues in the CDR3. Here the CDR3 DNA reads TGTGCCAGCAGCGAACCTCTTATAAGCGACTCTGGGGCCAACGTCCTGACTTTC. It translates to CASSEPLISDSGANVLTF.

The chain joins TRBV4-1 to TRBJ1-6; the D is unclear. The V gene's germline CDR1 is MGHRA and CDR2 YSYEKL. Trimming pared 4 bases from V and 0 bases from J, leaving 10 bases between. The CDR3 extends over 16 amino acids. In nucleotides, the CDR3 is TGCGCCAGCAGCCCCCGACCAAGCTCCTATAATTCACCCCTCCACTTT. Protein sequence: CASSPRPSSYNSPLHF.

The chain couples TRBV5-6 to TRBJ2-7; unclear D gene. Trimming took 3 bases from V and 7 from J, leaving 14 bases between them. Germline CDR1 is SGHDT and CDR2 is YYEEEE. The CDR3 sequence is 13 residues long. The chain's CDR3 is CASSSLVVGEQYF. CDR3 coding DNA: TGTGCCAGCAGCTCCCTTGTCGTGGGGGAGCAGTACTTC.